A single sample is the source of the 28 T cell receptor beta chains below, sequenced in a study of shared clonotypes between healthy human individuals. Only in-frame clones appear in the TCRdb table, and some are missing; sequencing was by immunoSEQ multiplex PCR. The sample consists of hundreds of thousands of clones, around 78% of them appearing once. Source material: PBMCs. Receptors were obtained from a middle-aged woman in good health. Some clones in this sample may be carry-over from other donors' samples.

The chain couples TRBV18 to TRBJ2-3, with TRBD1 matching over 7 bases. This CDR3 is 14 amino acids long. Per germline, CDR1 KGHSH and CDR2 LQKENI. Trimming took 3 bases from V and 6 from J; bases not matched to a gene: 6. This chain's CDR3 is CASSPGQRLDTQYF. The CDR3 DNA follows: TGTGCCAGCTCACCGGGACAGCGGCTTGATACGCAGTATTTT.

The gene calls are TRBV11-2 and TRBJ2-5; 8 bases are a match to TRBD2. CDR3 length: 16 residues. The germline V gene encodes CDR1 SGHAT and CDR2 FQNNGV. J was trimmed by 2 bases and V by 2 bases; bases with no gene match: 7. The CDR3 spells CASSLSGSGAQETQYF. The CDR3 DNA reads TGTGCCAGCAGCTTATCCGGTAGCGGGGCTCAAGAGACCCAGTACTTC.

This sequence joins TRBV27 and TRBJ2-3, with TRBD2 matching over 9 bases. The CDR3 is 16 residues long. Germline V CDR1 and CDR2: MNHEY, SMNVEV (reference sequence). V lost 5 bases to trimming and J lost 0 bases; unmatched junction nucleotides: 6. The CDR3 loop reads CASSPGTSKSTDTQYF. The CDR3 DNA sequence: TGTGCCAGCAGTCCCGGGACTAGCAAAAGCACAGATACGCAGTATTTT.

The rearrangement links TRBV19 to TRBJ2-2; 8 bases line up with TRBD2. Germline V gene sequence: CDR1 LNHDA, CDR2 SQIVND (reference sequence). The CDR3 sequence is 15 residues long. Losses at the gene ends were 3 bases for V and 2 bases for J; bases not matched to a gene: 2. In DNA form, the CDR3 reads TGTGCCAGTAGTATTAGCGGGGATAACACCGGGGAGCTGTTTTTT. Encoded protein: CASSISGDNTGELFF.

V usage is TRBV5-4 and J usage is TRBJ2-1; D not resolved. Germline CDR1 reads SGHNT; CDR2 reads YYREEE (reference sequence). CDR3 length equals 14 residues. V dropped 4 bases and J dropped 6 bases, with 14 bases sitting between them. The CDR3 DNA sequence: TGTGCCAGCAGCCTTAAGGACCACCTCAATGAGCAGTTCTTC. This codes for CASSLKDHLNEQFF.

This clone was found a few times. This chain links TRBV6-1 with TRBJ2-5; D perhaps matches TRBD1 (6 bases). Germline CDR1 MNHNS, CDR2 SASEGT. The length of the CDR3 is 14 residues. V was clipped by 6 bases and J by 7 bases, with 18 bases between them. The chain's CDR3 is CASSYEDSVGTQYF. CDR3 in DNA: TGTGCCAGCAGCTACGAGGACAGTGTTGGGACCCAGTACTTC.

The chain joins TRBV19 to TRBJ2-2, with D possibly TRBD2 on 7 matching bases. From germline, CDR1 is LNHDA and CDR2 SQIVND (reference sequence). The CDR3 length is 15 residues. Trimming took off 8 bases at V and 6 bases at J, with 19 bases between the two ends. CDR3 sequence: CASSLHLGGPGELFF. The CDR3 nucleotides are TGTGCCAGTTCCCTCCACCTGGGGGGGCCCGGGGAGCTGTTTTTT.

Only a few counts were recorded for this clone. A single base separates this from a much larger clone, so it may be a read error. The same CDR3 arises from other DNA sequences in this sample as well. The chain joins TRBV7-2 to TRBJ2-3; no clear D gene. Germline V gives CDR1 SGHTA, CDR2 FQGNSA. V was shortened by 3 bases and J by 0 bases, with 1 base between the two germline ends. The CDR3 loop spans 12 amino acids. The CDR3 reads CASSFSTDTQYF. CDR3 bases: TGTGCCAGCAGCTTTAGCACAGATACGCAGTATTTT.

This clone was counted once. The chain couples TRBV30 to TRBJ1-5, with a tentative D call TRBD1 (6 bases). The CDR3 totals 14 residues. Germline lookup yields CDR1 GTSNPN and CDR2 SVGIG (reference sequence). Trimming shortened V by 3 bases and J by 5 bases, and 14 bases separated the two germline ends. CDR3 coding DNA: TGTGCCTGGAGCTCCTCAAGGGGGGATCAGCCCCAGCATTTT. Protein product: CAWSSSRGDQPQHF.

The rearrangement uses TRBV15 and TRBJ2-2, with TRBD1 matching over 7 bases. Germline V CDR1 and CDR2: LNHNV, YYDKDF (reference sequence). The V and J ends lost 1 base and 2 bases, in that order; junction bases with no gene match: 4. The CDR3 is 16 amino acids. The CDR3 DNA reads as TGTGCCACCAGCAGAGGGGACAGCGAAAACACCGGGGAGCTGTTTTTT. Translated, it gives CATSRGDSENTGELFF.

About this clone itself: One end of the junction fails to match germline, which may point to a read error. The CDR3 loop is CASSLAGQGSNQPRHF. The CDR3 nucleotides read TGTGCCAGCAGCTTAGCGGGACAGGGAAGCAATCAGCCCCGGCATTTT. This chain joins TRBV7-3 and TRBJ1-5, with 9 bases aligning to TRBD1. Germline-derived CDR1 and CDR2 are SGHTA and FQGTGA. The CDR3 sequence is 16 residues long.

In this sample, this clone turned up once. This chain joins TRBV28 and TRBJ2-7; either TRBD1 or TRBD2 may supply D (6 bases each). The CDR3 extends over 14 amino acids. Trimming left V 3 bases short and J 2 bases short, with 11 bases between. Germline CDR1 reads MDHEN; CDR2 reads SYDVKM. The CDR3 here is CASSFPGAAYEQYF. As DNA, the CDR3 is TGTGCCAGCAGTTTCCCGGGGGCGGCCTACGAGCAGTACTTC.

This sequence joins TRBV13 and TRBJ2-5, with D unresolved. Germline values: CDR1 PRHDT, CDR2 FYEKMQ (reference sequence). CDR3 length: 14 residues. V was cut by 3 bases and J by 6 bases, with 14 bases left in between. CDR3 DNA: TGTGCCAGCAGCTTTTGGGGTGACGAAAAGACCCAGTACTTC. Encoded protein: CASSFWGDEKTQYF.

As regards this clone: A much larger clone lies a single base off, so this may be a read error. The chain is built from TRBV10-1 and TRBJ2-1; TRBD1 is a possible D gene (6 bases). Germline values: CDR1 WNHNN, CDR2 SYGVQD (reference sequence). V lost 3 bases, J lost 12 bases, and 21 bases lay in between. The CDR3 sequence is 15 residues long. CDR3 in DNA: TGCGCCAGCAGTGAATCTCGGCAGGGGTGGGATGGGCAGTTCTTC. Its protein is CASSESRQGWDGQFF.

The genes are TRBV7-2 and TRBJ1-1; D possibly corresponds to TRBD1 (5 bases). Germline CDR1 SGHTA, CDR2 FQGNSA. Trimming pared 4 bases from V and 2 bases from J, leaving 11 bases between. The CDR3 has 14 amino acids. This CDR3 is CASSSWGRNTEAFF. Here the CDR3 DNA reads TGTGCCAGCAGCTCCTGGGGCAGAAACACTGAAGCTTTCTTT.

J is TRBJ1-1 and V is TRBV5-1; the D gene is possibly TRBD1 (6 bases). CDR1 SGHRS and CDR2 YFSETQ come from the germline V gene. This CDR3 is built from 16 residues. V was cut by 3 bases and J by 1 base, with 16 bases left in between. CDR3 protein: CASSSVSGAQNTEAFF. CDR3 coding DNA: TGCGCCAGCAGCTCAGTCTCAGGGGCCCAGAACACTGAAGCTTTCTTT.

V usage is TRBV10-3 and J usage is TRBJ2-7; D is perhaps TRBD2 (5 bases). CDR3 length: 14 amino acids. CDR1 and CDR2 (germline): ENHRY, SYGVKD. V was shortened by 2 bases and J by 9 bases, with 17 bases between the two germline ends. The CDR3: CAISEGRTVTTQYF. In DNA, the CDR3 is TGTGCCATCAGTGAGGGCAGGACTGTAACGACGCAGTACTTC.

This rearrangement joins TRBV18 to TRBJ2-7; 8 nucleotides agree with TRBD1. This CDR3 is 14 amino acids long. Germline lookup yields CDR1 KGHSH and CDR2 LQKENI. After removal of 3 bases from V and 6 bases from J, the junction contained 7 bases not matched to a gene. Here the CDR3 reads CASSPLGQGSEQYF. DNA of the CDR3: TGTGCCAGCTCACCCCTCGGACAGGGCTCCGAGCAGTACTTC.

Of note for this clone: This probably arose from a read error, given a far larger clone one base away. V usage is TRBV28 and J usage is TRBJ2-5, with D possibly being TRBD1 (6 bases). TRBJ2-7 explains the end of the DNA better; the J call may be wrong. In germline, CDR1 is MDHEN, CDR2 SYDVKM. The CDR3 has 15 residues. CDR3 coding DNA: TGTGCCGGCAGTCCCCGCGGACAGATCTCCTACGAGCAGTACTTC. It translates to CAGSPRGQISYEQYF.

This clone occurred once. The chain recombines TRBV10-2 with TRBJ2-5; a possible D gene is TRBD2 (6 bases). Germline V gene sequence: CDR1 WSHSY, CDR2 SAAADI. V dropped 2 bases and J dropped 2 bases, with 18 bases sitting between them. The CDR3 runs 17 residues. CDR3 protein: CASSEAEGTGEQETQYF. In DNA form, the CDR3 reads TGCGCCAGCAGTGAGGCCGAAGGGACGGGGGAACAAGAGACCCAGTACTTC.

The J gene is TRBJ2-5, the V gene TRBV9; D is perhaps TRBD1 or TRBD2 (5 bases each). V lost 2 bases and J 4 bases, leaving 12 bases between the germline ends. From germline, CDR1 is SGDLS and CDR2 YYNGEE. This CDR3 contains 14 residues. The CDR3 spells CASSVRSGRETQYF. The CDR3 DNA sequence: TGTGCCAGCAGCGTTAGGTCAGGGAGAGAGACCCAGTACTTC.

The chain carries TRBV6-5 and TRBJ1-5; D possibly corresponds to TRBD1 (6 bases). The CDR3 consists of 15 residues. The germline CDR1 and CDR2 sequences are MNHEY and SVGAGI. V lost 2 bases and J lost 4, with 12 bases in between. Here the CDR3 reads CASSYAAQGNQPQHF. The CDR3 nucleotides are TGTGCCAGCAGTTACGCCGCTCAGGGGAATCAGCCCCAGCATTTT.

The chain joins TRBV11-2 to TRBJ2-5, with TRBD2 matching 10 bases. The CDR3 consists of 15 residues. The germline CDR1 and CDR2 sequences are SGHAT and FQNNGV. The ends lost 3 bases at V and 3 bases at J; junction bases unmatched: 4. In nucleotides, the CDR3 is TGTGCCAGCAGCTTCAGCGGGAGGGGAGAAGAGACCCAGTACTTC. It encodes CASSFSGRGEETQYF.

Of note for this clone: The sample holds other DNA sequences that translate to the same CDR3. The J gene is TRBJ2-7, the V gene TRBV29-1; D is ambiguous. V was cut by 7 bases and J by 5 bases, with 15 bases left in between. This CDR3 comprises 12 residues. CDR1 is SQVTM, CDR2 ANQGSEA, per germline. CDR3 DNA sequence: TGCAGCGCTGAGGATCTTCTCCACGAGCAGTACTTC. Protein: CSAEDLLHEQYF.

The J gene is TRBJ2-1, the V gene TRBV7-9; 10 bases are shared with TRBD1. The germline gives CDR1 SEHNR, CDR2 FQNEAQ (reference sequence). The V and J ends lost 7 bases and 0 bases, in that order; junction bases with no gene match: 6. The CDR3 extends over 16 amino acids. The CDR3 nucleotides read TGTGCCAGCACCCGACAGGGGGCGAGCTCCTACAATGAGCAGTTCTTC. This codes for CASTRQGASSYNEQFF.

The gene calls are TRBV4-3 and TRBJ1-2; D call uncertain. Germline loops: CDR1 LGHNA, CDR2 YSLEER. CDR3 length: 16 amino acids. The germline V and J ends were trimmed by 0 bases and 7 bases, with 18 bases remaining between them. For the CDR3, the DNA is TGCGCCAGCAGCCAAGATTTTGGCGGGCGTAGTTCTGGCTACACCTTC. Translated, it gives CASSQDFGGRSSGYTF.

The chain employs TRBV10-2 and TRBJ2-5; tentatively, D is TRBD1 (6 bases). The V gene lost 6 bases and the J gene lost 5 bases, with 13 bases spanning the gap. Germline-derived CDR1 and CDR2 are WSHSY and SAAADI. The CDR3 consists of 13 residues. The CDR3 nucleotides read TGCGCCAGCAGCGGACAGTTGAGGGAGACCCAGTACTTC. Translating gives CASSGQLRETQYF.

This clone was observed at least ten times. Sequence at one end of the junction differs from germline and may be a read error. Other DNA sequences in the sample encode the same CDR3. V and J are TRBV7-9 and TRBJ1-1, with D unresolved. Germline CDR1 reads SEHNR; CDR2 reads FQNEAQ (reference sequence). This CDR3 contains 12 residues. Here the CDR3 DNA reads TGTGCAAGCAGCTTGGGCCGGGGAGGGGCTTTCTTT. Translated: CASSLGRGGAFF.